This entry concerns a single T cell receptor (beta chain). The junction does not match germline at one end; this may be a read error. The CDR3 consists of 14 residues. Germline V gives CDR1 SGHRS, CDR2 YFSETQ. Authors' data handling: Cell counts per sample came from amplifying reference gene primers. Assay: immunoSEQ multiplex PCR; the TCRdb copy retains only in-frame clones and omits some. That table supplies the V and J calls and clone size; D and trimming were determined from the DNA. This sample carries 350,000 to 400,000 clones, 90% of them seen once, and the ten largest clones take around 7%. This sample is drawn from a study of blood T cell repertoires in COVID-19. For the study at large: Researchers got acute and convalescent COVID-19 samples from the United States, Italy and Spain. The analysed material was cDNA or gDNA that came from T cells, B-cell-depleted T cells, or PBMCs.

The rearrangement joins TRBV5-1 to TRBJ1-6, with a weak D call TRBD1 (6 bases). Sequenced input: peripheral blood. The receptor's source is a man aged 18 to 35 with active or convalescent COVID-19. CDR3 bases: TGCGCCAGCAGTTTGGGGGGCTCTGGTTCACCCCTCCACTTT. This encodes CASSLGGSGSPLHF. Complete variable domain (other parts from reference TRBV5-1 and TRBJ1-6): KAGVTQTPRYLIKTRGQQVTLSCSPISGHRSVSWYQQTPGQGLQFLFEYFSETQRNKGNFPGRFSGRQFSNSRSEMNVSTLELGDSALYLCASSLGGSGSPLHFGNGTRLTVT.